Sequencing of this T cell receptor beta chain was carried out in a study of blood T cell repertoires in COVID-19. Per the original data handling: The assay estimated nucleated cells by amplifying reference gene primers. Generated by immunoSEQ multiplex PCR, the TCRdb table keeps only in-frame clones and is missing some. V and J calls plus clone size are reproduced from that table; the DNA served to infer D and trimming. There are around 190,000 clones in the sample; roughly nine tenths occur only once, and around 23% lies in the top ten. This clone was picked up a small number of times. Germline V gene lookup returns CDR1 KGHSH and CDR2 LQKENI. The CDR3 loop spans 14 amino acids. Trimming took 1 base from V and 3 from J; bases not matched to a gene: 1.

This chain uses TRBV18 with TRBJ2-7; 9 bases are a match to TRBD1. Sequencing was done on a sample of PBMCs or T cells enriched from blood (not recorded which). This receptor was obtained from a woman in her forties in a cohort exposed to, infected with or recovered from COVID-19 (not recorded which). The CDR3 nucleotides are TGTGCCAGCTCACCACGACAGGGGGACTACGAGCAGTACTTC. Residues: CASSPRQGDYEQYF.